These 31 T cell receptor beta chains share one sample of origin, sequenced in a study of blood T cells in healthy people across ages. A sample-barcoded 5' primer and a J-beta primer mix were used in a second PCR of about 7 to 12 cycles. TCRdb reprocessed the 5' RACE reads with MiXCR, giving one entry per CDR3 protein. The table has 700,000 to 950,000 distinct CDR3 sequences, roughly 41% seen once; the top ten hold less than 25%. Sequenced material: blood. These receptor sequences come from a woman aged 55-69 years in good health.

On this clonotype: The junction departs from germline at one end; a sequencing error may be responsible. The CDR3 DNA is TGCAGCGGCATGACTAGCGGGAACCCCTCTATATACAATGAGCGGTTCTTC. Translating it yields CSGMTSGNPSIYNERFF. This chain connects TRBV29-1 to TRBJ2-1; 11 nucleotides align to TRBD2. Germline V CDR1 and CDR2: SQVTM, ANQGSEA. The CDR3 totals 17 residues.

In its sample, this clonotype was seen a few times. This CDR3 is CASSEGQGPYNEQFF. CDR3 bases: TGTGCCAGCAGTGAGGGACAGGGCCCCTACAATGAGCAGTTCTTC. The chain has TRBV6-4 and TRBJ2-1, with 9 nucleotides matching TRBD1. Germline CDR1 and CDR2: MRHNA and SNTAGT. This CDR3 contains 15 residues. J was trimmed by 2 bases and V by 3 bases; bases with no gene match: 2.

This chain links TRBV11-2 with TRBJ2-3; D gene uncertain. Trimming took off 1 base at V and 0 bases at J, with 11 bases between the two ends. The CDR3 spans 16 residues. Looked up from germline, CDR1 is SGHAT and CDR2 is FQNNGV. In nucleotides, the CDR3 is TGTGCCAGCAGCTTAGGACCTGCGGTTAGCACAGATACGCAGTATTTT. Amino acids: CASSLGPAVSTDTQYF.

V is TRBV7-9 and J is TRBJ2-3; D gene ambiguous. The CDR3 sequence is 13 residues long. V lost 3 bases to trimming and J lost 6 bases, with 10 bases between them. Per germline, CDR1 SEHNR and CDR2 FQNEAQ (reference sequence). CDR3: CASSFPHSDTQYF. The CDR3 DNA reads as TGTGCCAGCAGCTTTCCACACTCTGATACGCAGTATTTT.

This clonotype has just one count. The chain is built from TRBV20-1 and TRBJ1-5; D gene uncertain. The ends were cut back, 0 bases at V and 5 bases at J, with 14 bases in the middle. This CDR3 is 15 amino acids long. Germline CDR1 is DFQATT and CDR2 is SNEGSKA (reference sequence). Here the CDR3 reads CSARDQEREHQPQHF. As DNA, the CDR3 is TGCAGTGCTAGAGATCAGGAAAGGGAGCATCAGCCCCAGCATTTT.

This clonotype has a single count. The J gene is TRBJ2-2, the V gene TRBV5-1; 8 bases map to TRBD2. Looked up from germline, CDR1 is SGHRS and CDR2 is YFSETQ. V trimming: 4 bases; J trimming: 5 bases; junction bases outside the gene matches: 7. This CDR3 region has 15 residues. CDR3 protein: CASSPSGSGTGELFF. The CDR3 nucleotides read TGCGCCAGCAGCCCCAGCGGGAGTGGGACCGGGGAGCTGTTTTTT.

This clonotype was observed at least ten times. The chain employs TRBV6-2 or TRBV6-3 and TRBJ1-1; tentatively, D is TRBD1 (5 bases). CDR1 and CDR2 from the germline V gene are MNHEY and SVGEGT. The V end was cut by 8 bases, the J end by 4 bases, with 14 bases between. The CDR3 has 13 residues. For the CDR3, the DNA is TGTGCCAGCTGTGCGGGGGAGGTCACTGAAGCTTTCTTT. Its translation: CASCAGEVTEAFF.

The chain couples TRBV20-1 to TRBJ1-2, with D perhaps TRBD1 (6 bases). From germline, CDR1 is DFQATT and CDR2 SNEGSKA (reference sequence). Trimming shortened V by 0 bases and J by 8 bases, and 13 bases separated the two germline ends. There are 13 residues in the CDR3. As DNA, the CDR3 is TGCAGTGCTAGAGATACAGGGTGGGAGGGCTACACCTTC. Translated, it gives CSARDTGWEGYTF.

The chain joins TRBV9 to TRBJ2-3; no definite D call. CDR1 is SGDLS and CDR2 is YYNGEE in the germline V gene. The CDR3 runs to 13 residues. Trimming left V 3 bases short and J 5 bases short, with 10 bases between. The CDR3 protein is CASSALTVDTQYF. The CDR3 nucleotides read TGTGCCAGCAGCGCCTTGACTGTAGATACGCAGTATTTT.

The chain is built from TRBV28 and TRBJ2-7; D unclear. The closer fit of TRBJ2-5 to the DNA end suggests the J call may be wrong. The CDR3 loop spans 15 amino acids. Germline-derived CDR1 and CDR2 are MDHEN and SYDVKM. The CDR3, as DNA: TGTGCCAGCACCCAATCCGGTTTCTCAGAGGAGACCCAGTACTTC. Translated, it gives CASTQSGFSEETQYF.

The chain employs TRBV2 and TRBJ2-3; D is uncertain. V dropped 0 bases and J dropped 8 bases, with 6 bases sitting between them. Germline-derived CDR1 and CDR2 are SNHLY and FYNNEI. The CDR3 loop spans 12 amino acids. CDR3 sequence reads: CASSEAHGTQYF. The CDR3 DNA reads TGTGCCAGCAGTGAAGCGCACGGTACGCAGTATTTT.

The rearrangement links TRBV19 to TRBJ2-1; 9 nucleotides align to TRBD2. Looked up from germline, CDR1 is LNHDA and CDR2 is SQIVND (reference sequence). V was pared by 1 base and J by 9 bases, with 10 bases of the junction left unmatched. This CDR3 region has 16 residues. The CDR3: CASSIGGSGSFSEQFF. The DNA for the CDR3 is TGTGCCAGTAGTATAGGCGGTAGCGGGAGCTTCAGTGAGCAGTTCTTC.

This clonotype was picked up a small number of times. This chain joins TRBV12-3 or TRBV12-4 and TRBJ2-1; TRBD2 matches at 11 bases. The V and J ends lost 6 bases and 11 bases, in that order; junction bases with no gene match: 9. The CDR3 is 14 residues long. CDR3 sequence reads: CASSLAGGLFKQFF. Here the CDR3 DNA reads TGTGCCAGCAGCCTAGCGGGGGGTCTTTTTAAGCAGTTCTTC.

This clonotype has more than one count but fewer than ten. The CDR3 spells CASSLGGVNEKLFF. DNA for the CDR3: TGTGCCAGCAGCTTAGGGGGCGTTAATGAAAAACTGTTTTTT. The chain carries TRBV7-9 and TRBJ1-4; possibly TRBD1 for D (5 bases). The length of the CDR3 is 14 residues. Trimming pared 1 base from V and 4 bases from J, leaving 7 bases between. CDR1 is SEHNR, CDR2 FQNEAQ, per germline (reference sequence).

The chain links TRBV7-7 to TRBJ2-1, with 16 positions matching TRBD2. The junction had 9 bases not matched to a gene; V was cut back by 10 bases and J by 6 bases. Germline V gene data show CDR1 as SSHAT and CDR2 as FNYEAQ (reference sequence). This CDR3 has 16 residues. CDR3 coding DNA: TGTGCCACCTCCCCGGGACTAGCGGGGGGGATCAATGAGCAGTTCTTC. Its translation is CATSPGLAGGINEQFF.

The chain is built from TRBV29-1 and TRBJ1-1; 7 bases agree with TRBD1. In germline, CDR1 is SQVTM, CDR2 ANQGSEA. Trimming at V came to 8 bases and at J to 7 bases, leaving 7 bases not matched to a gene. CDR3 size: 11 residues. The CDR3 coding sequence is TGCAGCCCCAACAGGGGAAGTGAAGCTTTCTTT. This encodes CSPNRGSEAFF.

Comments on this clonotype: The junction and the germline gene differ at one end; a read error may be behind it. This chain uses TRBV3-1 with TRBJ2-5, with TRBD1 identical over 8 bases. The V gene's germline CDR1 is LGHDT and CDR2 YNNKEL (reference sequence). There are 14 residues in the CDR3. Here the CDR3 DNA reads TGTGCCAGCAGCCAGAGGACAGGGCGAGAGGCCCAGTACTTC. Protein sequence: CASSQRTGREAQYF.

The chain couples TRBV7-6 to TRBJ1-6; no definite D call. Germline CDR1 and CDR2: SGHVS and FNYEAQ. This CDR3 has 15 residues. V lost 5 bases to trimming and J lost 7 bases, with 15 bases between them. CDR3 loop: CASSLEGTKNSPLHF. Here the CDR3 DNA reads TGTGCCAGCAGCCTGGAGGGCACAAAAAATTCACCCCTCCACTTT.

This clonotype was detected ten times or more. This sequence joins TRBV29-1 and TRBJ2-7; 7 bases match TRBD2. The end of the DNA is better explained by TRBJ2-5, so the J call may be wrong. The CDR3 is made up of 12 amino acids. Looked up from germline, CDR1 is SQVTM and CDR2 is ANQGSEA. The CDR3 protein is CSVWGGGETQYF. DNA for the CDR3: TGCAGCGTATGGGGGGGGGGAGAGACCCAGTACTTC.

Only a few counts were recorded for this clonotype. J is TRBJ2-5 and V is TRBV7-2; 7 nucleotides agree with TRBD1. TRBJ2-7 explains the end of the DNA better; the J call may be wrong. Germline V lookup: CDR1 SGHTA, CDR2 FQGNSA. There are 13 residues in the CDR3. This CDR3 reads CASSHGQEYEQYF. The CDR3, as DNA: TGTGCCAGCAGCCACGGACAGGAGTACGAGCAGTACTTC.

CDR3 loop: CSAIRASGTYEQYF. In DNA, the CDR3 is TGCAGTGCTATACGGGCTAGCGGCACCTACGAGCAGTACTTC. The rearrangement links TRBV20-1 to TRBJ2-7, with 7 bases matching TRBD2. The V gene end was trimmed by 4 bases and the J gene end by 2 bases; junction bases not matched to a gene: 8. This CDR3 has 14 amino acids. CDR1 is DFQATT and CDR2 is SNEGSKA in the germline V gene (reference sequence).

V is TRBV12-3 or TRBV12-4 and J is TRBJ2-1; possible D gene TRBD1, 5 bases. The CDR3 covers 14 residues. Trimming shortened V by 2 bases and J by 8 bases, and 13 bases separated the two germline ends. The CDR3 DNA sequence: TGTGCCAGCAGTTTATACCAGGGCGCCCATGAGCAGTTCTTC. It yields the protein CASSLYQGAHEQFF.

V and J are TRBV27 and TRBJ2-1; D is perhaps TRBD2 (5 bases). V was clipped by 6 bases and J by 4 bases, with 13 bases between them. The germline CDR1 and CDR2 sequences are MNHEY and SMNVEV (reference sequence). The CDR3 runs 14 residues. This CDR3 is CASRSEGSYNEQFF. CDR3 coding DNA: TGTGCCAGCAGGAGTGAGGGATCGTACAATGAGCAGTTCTTC.

This clonotype was observed a handful of times. The chain is built from TRBV4-1 and TRBJ1-2; D is unresolved. Trimming shortened V by 1 base and J by 4 bases, and 10 bases separated the two germline ends. Germline CDR1 MGHRA, CDR2 YSYEKL. CDR3 length: 14 amino acids. This CDR3 reads CASSQGGDTYGYTF. The CDR3 nucleotides are TGCGCCAGCAGCCAAGGCGGGGATACCTATGGCTACACCTTC.

The sample holds a few counts of this clonotype. V usage is TRBV5-1 and J usage is TRBJ2-4; D perhaps matches TRBD2 (6 bases). Trimming pared 0 bases from V and 4 bases from J, leaving 11 bases between. Germline loops: CDR1 SGHRS, CDR2 YFSETQ. This CDR3 comprises 15 residues. The CDR3 sequence is CASSLGAGTKNIQYF. The CDR3 DNA reads as TGCGCCAGCAGCTTGGGGGCGGGGACGAAAAACATTCAGTACTTC.

The chain links TRBV2 to TRBJ2-1, with D possibly matching TRBD2 (5 bases). Germline CDR1 is SNHLY and CDR2 is FYNNEI. The CDR3 length is 14 residues. Trimming pared 5 bases from V and 7 bases from J, leaving 15 bases between. The CDR3 loop is CASSLLREKNEQFF. CDR3 DNA sequence: TGTGCCAGCAGTCTTCTCCGGGAAAAGAATGAGCAGTTCTTC.

The chain combines TRBV6-5 with TRBJ2-2; 7 bases are a match to TRBD2. There are 17 residues in the CDR3. J was trimmed by 0 bases and V by 6 bases; bases with no gene match: 10. Germline CDR1 reads MNHEY; CDR2 reads SVGAGI. The CDR3 reads CASSYSLAHTNTGELFF. CDR3 DNA: TGTGCCAGCAGCTATTCACTAGCGCATACGAACACCGGGGAGCTGTTTTTT.

DNA of the CDR3: TGTGCCACCTCAGTCCGGGAGACCCAGTTCTTC. Translated: CATSVRETQFF. The chain recombines TRBV10-3 with TRBJ2-1, with D tentatively TRBD2 (6 bases). The CDR3 spans 11 residues. Trimming pared 10 bases from V and 13 bases from J, leaving 17 bases between. Germline V gene data show CDR1 as ENHRY and CDR2 as SYGVKD.

The chain combines TRBV6-5 with TRBJ1-5, with a tentative D call TRBD1 (5 bases). CDR1 and CDR2 (germline): MNHEY, SVGAGI. The CDR3 length is 14 residues. V was clipped by 2 bases and J by 9 bases, with 14 bases between them. CDR3 protein: CASSYRGGGTPQHF. For the CDR3, the DNA is TGTGCCAGCAGTTACCGGGGTGGGGGAACGCCCCAGCATTTT.

The chain has TRBV7-9 and TRBJ1-2; no clear D gene. The V gene lost 1 base and the J gene lost 4 bases, with 13 bases spanning the gap. This CDR3 is 15 amino acids long. The germline CDR1 and CDR2 sequences are SEHNR and FQNEAQ (reference sequence). This CDR3 is CASSLEVQKTYGYTF. DNA for the CDR3: TGTGCCAGCAGCTTAGAGGTTCAGAAGACCTATGGCTACACCTTC.

This clonotype was seen a handful of times. The J gene is TRBJ1-1, the V gene TRBV7-2; D unclear. The germline V and J ends were trimmed by 2 bases and 0 bases, with 4 bases remaining between them. The CDR3 totals 13 residues. Germline V CDR1 and CDR2: SGHTA, FQGNSA. In DNA form, the CDR3 reads TGTGCCAGCAGCTTAATCCTGAACACTGAAGCTTTCTTT. It translates to CASSLILNTEAFF.